A single sample is the source of the 30 T cell receptor beta chains below, sequenced in a study of tumor-infiltrating lymphocytes in localized non-small cell lung cancer. Assay: immunoSEQ multiplex PCR; the TCRdb copy retains only in-frame clones and omits some. Of approximately 13,000 clones in the sample, 79% were seen once. The sample was lung tumor tissue. The receptor set was obtained from a human donor with non-small cell lung cancer.

The chain recombines TRBV5-1 with TRBJ2-3; D is ambiguous. The V end was cut by 0 bases, the J end by 1 base, with 12 bases between. CDR1 is SGHRS, CDR2 YFSETQ, per germline. The CDR3 contains 16 residues. CDR3 residues: CASSLGPSDGTDTQYF. CDR3 coding DNA: TGCGCCAGCAGCTTGGGTCCCAGCGACGGCACAGATACGCAGTATTTT.

CDR3 in DNA: TGTGCCAGCAGCGTGGCCGGAGGCGCAGGGAAGCAGTACTTC. Translating it yields CASSVAGGAGKQYF. The chain couples TRBV7-2 to TRBJ2-7; either TRBD1 or TRBD2 may fit D (5 bases each). This CDR3 spans 14 amino acids. V was cut by 5 bases and J by 8 bases, with 19 bases left in between. Germline assignment: CDR1 SGHTA and CDR2 FQGNSA.

The chain is built from TRBV5-6 and TRBJ2-7, with D unclear. There are 11 residues in the CDR3. CDR1 SGHDT and CDR2 YYEEEE come from the germline V gene. Trimming stripped 4 bases from V and 5 bases from J, with 7 bases between. CDR3 nucleotides: TGTGCCAGCAGCCCCCGAGACGAGCAGTACTTC. As protein: CASSPRDEQYF. The complete variable domain, with remaining parts taken from reference TRBV5-6 and TRBJ2-7, reads DAGVTQSPTHLIKTRGQQVTLRCSPKSGHDTVSWYQQALGQGPQFIFQYYEEEERQRGNFPDRFSGHQFPNYSSELNVNALLLGDSALYLCASSPRDEQYFGPGTRLTVT.

In DNA, the CDR3 is TGTGCCAGCAGTTTGGGGGGGTACCGCACAGATACGCAGTATTTT. Translated: CASSLGGYRTDTQYF. The chain couples TRBV28 to TRBJ2-3, with TRBD2 matching 7 bases. From germline, CDR1 is MDHEN and CDR2 SYDVKM. There are 15 residues in the CDR3. J lost 1 base, V lost 3 bases, and 4 bases had no gene match.

The chain employs TRBV19 and TRBJ1-5; TRBD1 agrees at 8 bases. The CDR3 has 15 amino acids. CDR1 LNHDA and CDR2 SQIVND come from the germline V gene (reference sequence). V shed 6 bases and J 7 bases; nucleotides not matched to a gene: 11. This CDR3 is CASRPTGASGQPQHF. In DNA, the CDR3 is TGTGCCAGTAGGCCGACAGGGGCGTCGGGACAGCCCCAGCATTTT.

This clone was seen a handful of times. The J gene is TRBJ1-1, the V gene TRBV9; D remains unclear. V gave up 3 bases and J gave up 3 bases, with 15 bases separating them. Germline assignment: CDR1 SGDLS and CDR2 YYNGEE. CDR3 length: 15 amino acids. Here the CDR3 reads CASSAGGRKDTEAFF. As DNA, the CDR3 is TGTGCCAGCAGCGCCGGAGGCAGGAAGGACACTGAAGCTTTCTTT.

This clone was detected only a few times. CDR3 protein: CASSDRGSMGPLNTEAFF. CDR3 nucleotides: TGTGCCAGCAGTGACAGGGGGTCCATGGGGCCCTTGAACACTGAAGCTTTCTTT. The chain recombines TRBV6-4 with TRBJ1-1, with a possible D match to TRBD1 (6 bases). V lost 2 bases and J lost 0, with 19 bases in between. The CDR3 totals 18 residues. Germline V gene data show CDR1 as MRHNA and CDR2 as SNTAGT.

The chain recombines TRBV5-5 with TRBJ1-2; TRBD1 is a possible D gene (5 bases). The V and J ends lost 3 bases and 7 bases respectively, with 10 bases between them. The CDR3 is 12 amino acids. CDR1 SGHKS and CDR2 YYEKEE come from the germline V gene (reference sequence). DNA of the CDR3: TGTGCCAGCAGCTCCGACAGTCGTGGCTACACCTTC. Its translation: CASSSDSRGYTF. Using reference TRBV5-5 and TRBJ1-2 for the parts outside the CDR3, the full variable domain is DAGVTQSPTHLIKTRGQQVTLRCSPISGHKSVSWYQQVLGQGPQFIFQYYEKEERGRGNFPDRFSARQFPNYSSELNVNALLLGDSALYLCASSSDSRGYTFGSGTRLTVV.

V and J are TRBV21-1 and TRBJ1-2; the listed D gene, TRBD1, was not tested against the DNA. TRBV21-1 constitutes a pseudogene. The CDR3 consists of 15 residues. CDR3 in DNA: TGTGCCAGCAGGACTAATGGGGCAGGGGACTATGGCTACACCTTC. Protein sequence: CASRTNGAGDYGYTF.

The V gene is TRBV7-3, the J gene TRBJ2-5, with 9 bases identical to TRBD2. Germline V gives CDR1 SGHTA, CDR2 FQGTGA. The CDR3 has 15 residues. J lost 5 bases, V lost 2 bases, and 6 bases had no gene match. CDR3 bases: TGTGCCAGCAGCTTAGCGGCGGGAGGGCGGGAGACCCAGTACTTC. Amino acids: CASSLAAGGRETQYF.

The chain couples TRBV6-6 to TRBJ1-4; D is uncertain. Between the trimmed V and J ends, which lost 5 bases and 5 bases, there was a span of 9 bases. In germline, CDR1 is MNHNY, CDR2 SVGAGI (reference sequence). CDR3 length: 13 amino acids. CDR3 loop: CASSTRRNEKLFF. In DNA, the CDR3 is TGTGCCAGCAGTACGAGGAGGAATGAAAAACTGTTTTTT.

The rearrangement joins TRBV7-9 to TRBJ2-5; a possible D gene is TRBD2 (6 bases). CDR3 length: 13 amino acids. Looked up from germline, CDR1 is SEHNR and CDR2 is FQNEAQ (reference sequence). V was cut by 3 bases and J by 7 bases, with 12 bases left in between. The CDR3 bases are TGTGCCAGCAGCTTGGCGGGGACTGGGACCCAGTACTTC. Its translation: CASSLAGTGTQYF.

The chain links TRBV12-5 to TRBJ1-1, with 7 bases lining up with TRBD1. The CDR3 is 17 amino acids. The V gene end was trimmed by 2 bases and the J gene end by 3 bases; junction bases not matched to a gene: 12. The germline V gene has CDR1 LGHNT and CDR2 FRNRAP. CDR3 in amino acids: CASGLFQLGGWYTEAFF. In nucleotides, the CDR3 is TGTGCTAGTGGTTTGTTTCAACTAGGGGGCTGGTACACTGAAGCTTTCTTT.

This chain links TRBV7-9 with TRBJ2-7, with D possibly TRBD1 on 6 matching bases. The CDR3 is 13 amino acids. Germline-derived CDR1 and CDR2 are SEHNR and FQNEAQ (reference sequence). The V gene lost 0 bases and the J gene lost 5 bases, with 8 bases spanning the gap. The CDR3 DNA sequence: TGTGCCAGCAGCTTAGCACAGGGCCACGAGCAGTACTTC. This codes for CASSLAQGHEQYF.

V and J are TRBV4-3 and TRBJ2-4; D is uncertain. Germline V lookup: CDR1 LGHNA, CDR2 YSLEER. This CDR3 region has 14 residues. Trimming took 4 bases from V and 6 from J, leaving 13 bases between them. The CDR3 coding sequence is TGCGCCAGCAGCCCTGGACGCGGATTAAACATTCAGTACTTC. Amino acids: CASSPGRGLNIQYF.

This clone was counted a few times. The chain uses TRBV5-6 and TRBJ1-5, with D maybe TRBD1 (6 bases). The CDR3 runs to 17 residues. The V end was cut by 2 bases, the J end by 4 bases, with 19 bases between. The V gene's germline CDR1 is SGHDT and CDR2 YYEEEE. CDR3 nucleotides: TGTGCCAGCAGCTTCGGAGGGGGTTTCGCTAATAATCAGCCCCAGCATTTT. Residues: CASSFGGGFANNQPQHF.

This clone was seen only a few times. V and J are TRBV6-5 and TRBJ1-2; 7 bases match TRBD1. CDR3 length equals 13 residues. CDR1 is MNHEY, CDR2 SVGAGI, per germline. The J segment lost 7 bases and the V segment lost 2 bases, leaving 4 bases of the junction unmatched. CDR3 sequence reads: CASSYRQGGGYTF. The CDR3 DNA reads as TGTGCCAGCAGTTACCGACAGGGAGGTGGCTACACCTTC.

The rearrangement links TRBV4-1 to TRBJ2-2; maybe TRBD2 (5 bases). Trimming shortened V by 0 bases and J by 0 bases, and 5 bases separated the two germline ends. The germline V gene encodes CDR1 MGHRA and CDR2 YSYEKL. This CDR3 is 15 amino acids long. The CDR3 nucleotides read TGCGCCAGCAGCCAAGAAGCGGCGAACACCGGGGAGCTGTTTTTT. Its translation: CASSQEAANTGELFF.

The rearrangement uses TRBV19 and TRBJ2-3; the D call may be TRBD1 or TRBD2 (5 bases each). Germline loops: CDR1 LNHDA, CDR2 SQIVND (reference sequence). V was clipped by 3 bases and J by 2 bases, with 12 bases between them. This CDR3 contains 15 residues. The CDR3 here is CASSIGAGTTDTQYF. In nucleotides, the CDR3 is TGTGCCAGTAGTATTGGTGCTGGGACCACAGATACGCAGTATTTT.

The chain employs TRBV29-1 and TRBJ1-1; possibly TRBD1 for D (5 bases). CDR1 SQVTM and CDR2 ANQGSEA come from the germline V gene. Trimming took 3 bases from V and 2 from J, leaving 16 bases between them. The CDR3 totals 15 residues. CDR3 protein: CSVEGRRASNTEAFF. CDR3 sequence (DNA): TGCAGCGTTGAGGGACGAAGGGCCTCCAACACTGAAGCTTTCTTT.

The chain joins TRBV18 to TRBJ2-3; the D is unclear. Trimming stripped 2 bases from V and 3 bases from J, with 12 bases between. CDR3 length equals 15 residues. The germline gives CDR1 KGHSH, CDR2 LQKENI. The CDR3 sequence is CASSPGVVATDTQYF. In nucleotides, the CDR3 is TGTGCCAGCTCACCAGGGGTAGTGGCGACAGATACGCAGTATTTT.

J is TRBJ2-7 and V is TRBV4-3; D gene uncertain. The germline CDR1 and CDR2 sequences are LGHNA and YSLEER. Trimming took 0 bases from V and 2 from J, leaving 11 bases between them. The CDR3 is 15 amino acids. The CDR3 nucleotides are TGCGCCAGCAGCCAAGATCGGTTCTCGACCTACGAGCAGTACTTC. It codes for CASSQDRFSTYEQYF.

The J gene is TRBJ1-2, the V gene TRBV27, with D perhaps matching TRBD1 (6 bases). The CDR3 loop spans 14 amino acids. The V gene's germline CDR1 is MNHEY and CDR2 SMNVEV (reference sequence). The V gene lost 4 bases and the J gene lost 8 bases, with 17 bases spanning the gap. The chain's CDR3 is CASSSRQGWGGYTF. CDR3 bases: TGTGCCAGCAGTTCCCGGCAGGGGTGGGGCGGCTACACCTTC.

The chain has TRBV4-3 and TRBJ1-1; D gene unclear. The V gene lost 1 base and the J gene lost 1 base, with 10 bases spanning the gap. This CDR3 is 15 amino acids long. The germline V gene has CDR1 LGHNA and CDR2 YSLEER. The CDR3 here is CASSQGSRSNTEAFF. CDR3 nucleotide sequence: TGCGCCAGCAGCCAAGGTAGCAGGTCGAACACTGAAGCTTTCTTT.

The chain has TRBV12-5 and TRBJ1-2; TRBD1 might be the D (5 bases). This CDR3 comprises 15 residues. Germline V lookup: CDR1 LGHNT, CDR2 FRNRAP. Trimming shortened V by 4 bases and J by 4 bases, and 16 bases separated the two germline ends. This CDR3 is CASGSLRGGLYGYTF. In DNA, the CDR3 is TGTGCTAGTGGTTCCCTAAGGGGCGGACTCTATGGCTACACCTTC.

The chain has TRBV10-3 and TRBJ1-5; possibly TRBD1 for D (5 bases). CDR3 length equals 14 residues. In germline, CDR1 is ENHRY, CDR2 SYGVKD. V lost 4 bases to trimming and J lost 4 bases, with 11 bases between them. The CDR3 bases are TGTGCCATCAGTGGTTGGGAGGGGAATCAGCCCCAGCATTTT. Its protein product is CAISGWEGNQPQHF.

This clone occurred once. The V and J genes are TRBV30 and TRBJ2-7; 8 nucleotides align to TRBD2. Trimming cost V 1 base and J 4 bases; bases outside gene matches: 6. The germline CDR1 and CDR2 sequences are GTSNPN and SVGIG (reference sequence). The CDR3 extends over 14 amino acids. The CDR3 DNA reads as TGTGCCTGGAGTGATCCGGGACTAGGTTACGAGCAGTACTTC. Its translation is CAWSDPGLGYEQYF.

This clone occurred a few times. The CDR3 nucleotides read TGTGCCAGCAGCGTAGGCCCAGGCGTAAACTATGGCTACACCTTC. This translates into CASSVGPGVNYGYTF. The chain is built from TRBV9 and TRBJ1-2; no definite D call. V lost 0 bases, J lost 2 bases, and 11 bases lay in between. In germline, CDR1 is SGDLS, CDR2 YYNGEE. This CDR3 spans 15 amino acids.

J is TRBJ2-2 and V is TRBV18; D not certain. The CDR3 has 12 amino acids. Germline V gene sequence: CDR1 KGHSH, CDR2 LQKENI. V shed 2 bases and J shed 4 bases, with 2 bases lying between them. This CDR3 is CASSPTTGELFF. The DNA for the CDR3 is TGTGCCAGCTCACCAACCACCGGGGAGCTGTTTTTT.

This clone was detected once. This chain joins TRBV18 and TRBJ1-6; 7 bases line up with TRBD1. The length of the CDR3 is 15 residues. CDR1 is KGHSH, CDR2 LQKENI, per germline. V shed 5 bases, J shed 7 bases, and the junction held 8 bases outside the gene matches. This CDR3 is CASSGRQGTNSPLHF. The CDR3 DNA is TGTGCCAGCTCAGGCCGACAGGGAACGAATTCACCCCTCCACTTT. Looking up the rest from reference TRBV18 and TRBJ1-6 gives the full variable domain: NAGVMQNPRHLVRRRGQEARLRCSPMKGHSHVYWYRQLPEEGLKFMVYLQKENIIDESGMPKERFSAEFPKEGPSILRIQQVVRGDSAAYFCASSGRQGTNSPLHFGNGTRLTVT.